This TCR beta chain was observed in a study of blood T cells in healthy people across ages (dated by TCRdb to the mid-2010s). For the wider study: In model experiments, roughly one uniquely barcoded TCR beta cDNA molecule per two T cells was captured by template switching. The study measured age-related changes in TCR beta repertoire diversity using deep sequencing normalized with unique cDNA molecular identifiers. Donors were grouped into four age groups: young (average 16 years), middle-aged (39), aged (around 62) and long-lived (roughly 80). To avoid experimental bias, donors of different ages were spread randomly across the sequencing lanes. Using the same blood draw, the study looked at two additional independent replicas of 1 million unique cDNA reads for two donors, one aged 18 to 30 and the other aged 80 or older.

This clonotype was seen ten or more times. Its cognate antigen has yet to be identified. No clone much larger than this one lies a single base away; base qualities are absent. Library preparation used 5' RACE. The listed sequencing device is Illumina HiSeq 2500. A second PCR of about 6 to 11 cycles was run with a J-beta primer mix and a sample-barcoded 5' primer. A template-switch 5' adaptor carrying 12 random nucleotides introduced a unique molecular identifier onto each TCR beta cDNA molecule. At least 2.5 million CDR3-containing paired-end reads were obtained from each sample. The Mint cDNA synthesis kit, primed by a TRBC-specific oligonucleotide, was used to synthesize first-strand cDNA from all RNA. After uracil-DNA glycosylase treatment, a first 18-cycle PCR used universal primers M1SS and BC2_uni_R on all cDNA. Turning to the authors' computational methods: Normalization of each sample was performed by random selection of 1 million high-quality reads, each carrying a distinct molecular identifier. Reads with shared molecular identifiers were discarded instead of being binned into consensus sequences. MiTCR, with a Q25 quality threshold and the strictest error-elimination algorithm, was used for CDR3 identification, clonotype clustering and error correction. A nonparametric unseen species model using Euler transformation provided a lower-bound estimate of total TCR beta diversity. TCRdb passed the public sequencing reads through fastp at Q25 and MiXCR, retaining productive beta sequences. When rows share a CDR3 protein, they turn into one entry using the most common DNA and genes. TCRdb's processing, not the authors', yielded these V and J calls. Present in this sample are 950,000 to 1,200,000 distinct CDR3 sequences, roughly two fifths of which were seen just once. Of the sample, under 15% is held by the ten largest clones.

Donors were a few dozen systemically healthy Caucasian individuals from Russia aged roughly 6 to 90 years. Each donor gave about 10 milliliters of peripheral blood, drawn into EDTA-treated Vacutainer tubes. Ficoll-Paque density-gradient centrifugation was used to isolate PBMCs, with at least 7 million obtained per sample. Trizol reagent was used to extract total RNA from the PBMCs, yielding at least 6 micrograms per sample. The percentages of naive CD45RAhigh/CD27high T cells were determined by flow cytometry on a PBMC aliquot from every donor. Overall study outcomes, separate from this receptor: Because profiling used bulk unsorted PBMCs, naive and antigen-experienced compartments could not be compared conclusively. Because the CMV infection status of the donors was unknown, age-related changes in expanded clonotypes may potentially have been confounded. Observed TCR beta diversity correlated strongly with the percentage of naive T cells measured by flow cytometry. Observed TCR beta diversity per million T cells fell roughly linearly with age, and a significant reduction was already apparent by age around 40. Estimates of total diversity based on one million sequenced T cells were considered lower bounds and underestimates. Compared with the aged group, the long-lived group had more naive CD4+ T cells, fewer expanded clones and increased TCR diversity, suggesting age selection.

The sequenced sample consisted of blood. This clonotype originated in a young man in good health.

The encoded CDR3 is CASSRGWTGENEKLFF. In nucleotide form, the sequence is TGCGCCAGCAGCCGGGGCTGGACAGGCGAGAATGAAAAACTGTTTTTT. The rearrangement combines TRBV4-3 with TRBJ1-4; TRBD1 aligns with 7 central bases. Trimming removed 4 bases from V and 5 bases from J; the gene matches leave 10 bases unexplained. Taken from the germline V gene, the CDR1 and CDR2 loops are LGHNA and YSLEER. CDR3 length: 16 amino acids, cysteine to phenylalanine. Only the CDR3 region is kept as DNA, spanning 48 bases read in frame from base 1.